This record covers a single TCR beta chain. The antigen is undetermined. This entry comes from a study of cytomegalovirus exposure and HLA in healthy donors. Points from the study as a whole: Cytomegalovirus association was listed for 164 TCR beta chains.

PCR involved 60 Vbeta and 13 Jbeta primers. This table comes from immunoSEQ multiplex PCR, and its TCRdb copy is limited to in-frame clones, with some not included. The data hold approximately 190,000 clones, with 70% to 80% observed a single time. V gave up 0 bases and J gave up 5 bases, with 12 bases separating them. The CDR3 is made up of 15 amino acids. In germline, CDR1 is SGHTA, CDR2 FQGNSA. The sequenced material came from PBMCs. The rearrangement uses TRBV7-2 and TRBJ2-3; D is possibly TRBD2 (6 bases). The TCR comes from a woman in her 30s in good health and CMV-seropositive. DNA of the CDR3: TGTGCCAGCAGCTTAGCGTTCGGGGGAGGAGATACGCAGTATTTT. It encodes CASSLAFGGGDTQYF.